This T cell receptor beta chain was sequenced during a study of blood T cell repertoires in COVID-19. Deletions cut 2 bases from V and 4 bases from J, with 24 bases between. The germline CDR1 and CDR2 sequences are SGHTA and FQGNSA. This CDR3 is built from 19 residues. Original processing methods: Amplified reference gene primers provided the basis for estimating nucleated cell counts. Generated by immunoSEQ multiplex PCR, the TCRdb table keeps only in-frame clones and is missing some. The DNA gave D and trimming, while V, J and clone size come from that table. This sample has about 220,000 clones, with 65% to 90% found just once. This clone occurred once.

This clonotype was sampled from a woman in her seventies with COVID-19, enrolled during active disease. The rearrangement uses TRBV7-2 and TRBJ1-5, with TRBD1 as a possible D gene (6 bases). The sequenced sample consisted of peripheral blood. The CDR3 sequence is CASSLKGVNERYINQPQHF. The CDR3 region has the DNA TGTGCCAGCAGCTTAAAGGGGGTTAACGAACGGTACATAAATCAGCCCCAGCATTTT.